One and the same sample provided the 9 T cell receptor beta chains below, sequenced in a study of monozygotic twins with inflammatory bowel disease. After re-calling the 5' RACE reads, TCRdb lists one entry per CDR3 protein, DNA absent. The repertoire shows approximately 330,000 distinct CDR3 sequences; the top ten hold 2% to 2.5%. The sequencing input was blood. The receptors stem from a human donor with ulcerative colitis or Crohn's disease, or a healthy co-twin of an affected twin (not recorded which).

The chain joins TRBV27 to TRBJ2-7; as DNA is missing, the TRBD1 call by TCRdb cannot be tested. The CDR3 is 16 amino acids. Germline assignment: CDR1 MNHEY and CDR2 SMNVEV (reference sequence). CDR3 sequence: CASSTRQIKRSYEQYF.

The chain joins TRBV20-1 to TRBJ2-7; absent DNA, TCRdb's TRBD1 call cannot be checked. The CDR3 runs 16 residues. Germline V CDR1 and CDR2: DFQATT, SNEGSKA (reference sequence). The CDR3 sequence is CSARDGRGLRRDEQYF.

The chain is built from TRBV5-1 and TRBJ2-5. This CDR3 has 16 amino acids. Germline V lookup: CDR1 SGHRS, CDR2 YFSETQ. The CDR3: CASSLGLGRSAETQYF.

This chain joins TRBV14 and TRBJ2-7; TCRdb's assignment of TRBD2 cannot be checked, as there is no DNA. Germline-derived CDR1 and CDR2 are SGHDN and FVKESK. The CDR3 contains 15 residues. CDR3: CASSRRLAAPYEQYF. Full variable domain (missing parts from reference TRBV14 and TRBJ2-7): EAGVTQFPSHSVIEKGQTVTLRCDPISGHDNLYWYRRVMGKEIKFLLHFVKESKQDESGMPNNRFLAERTGGTYSTLKVQPAELEDSGVYFCASSRRLAAPYEQYFGPGTRLTVT.

The CDR3 region is CSVEGQGRTDTQYF. The gene calls are TRBV29-1 and TRBJ2-3; TCRdb's D gene call, TRBD1, goes unchecked for lack of DNA. In germline, CDR1 is SQVTM, CDR2 ANQGSEA. The CDR3 is 14 residues long.

The CDR3 spells CASSSGTGRQPQHF. V usage is TRBV12-3 or TRBV12-4 and J usage is TRBJ1-5; TCRdb's assignment of TRBD1 cannot be checked, as there is no DNA. The CDR3 runs 14 residues.

The rearrangement uses TRBV20-1 and TRBJ2-5; the TRBD2 assignment by TCRdb is unverifiable without DNA. The germline CDR1 and CDR2 sequences are DFQATT and SNEGSKA (reference sequence). This CDR3 spans 15 amino acids. This chain's CDR3 is CSASPTSGRKETQYF.

The V gene is TRBV5-1, the J gene TRBJ2-2; the D call from TCRdb, TRBD1, cannot be confirmed without DNA. CDR1 is SGHRS, CDR2 YFSETQ, per germline. CDR3 length: 17 residues. The CDR3 protein is CASSQKGQGPNTGELFF. Based on the CDR3 plus reference TRBV5-1 and TRBJ2-2, the full variable domain is KAGVTQTPRYLIKTRGQQVTLSCSPISGHRSVSWYQQTPGQGLQFLFEYFSETQRNKGNFPGRFSGRQFSNSRSEMNVSTLELGDSALYLCASSQKGQGPNTGELFFGEGSRLTVL.

The gene calls are TRBV12-3 or TRBV12-4 and TRBJ2-3; with no DNA, the TCRdb D assignment of TRBD1 cannot be verified. This CDR3 region has 15 residues. This chain's CDR3 is CASSRQGGQSDTQYF.